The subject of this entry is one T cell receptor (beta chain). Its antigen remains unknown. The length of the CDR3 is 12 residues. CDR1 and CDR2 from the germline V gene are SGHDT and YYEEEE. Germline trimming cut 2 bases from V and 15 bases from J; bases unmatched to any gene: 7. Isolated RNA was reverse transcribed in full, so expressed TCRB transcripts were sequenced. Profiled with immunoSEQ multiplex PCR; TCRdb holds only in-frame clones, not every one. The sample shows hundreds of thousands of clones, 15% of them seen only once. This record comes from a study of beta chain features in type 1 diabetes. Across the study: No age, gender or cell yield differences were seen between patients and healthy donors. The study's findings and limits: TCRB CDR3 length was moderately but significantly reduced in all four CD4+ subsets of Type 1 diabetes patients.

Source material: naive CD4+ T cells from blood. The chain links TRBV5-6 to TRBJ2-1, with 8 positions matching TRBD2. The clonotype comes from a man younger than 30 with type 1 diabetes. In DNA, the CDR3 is TGTGCCAGCAGCTTCGAAGCGGGAGAGGGGTTCTTC. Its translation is CASSFEAGEGFF.